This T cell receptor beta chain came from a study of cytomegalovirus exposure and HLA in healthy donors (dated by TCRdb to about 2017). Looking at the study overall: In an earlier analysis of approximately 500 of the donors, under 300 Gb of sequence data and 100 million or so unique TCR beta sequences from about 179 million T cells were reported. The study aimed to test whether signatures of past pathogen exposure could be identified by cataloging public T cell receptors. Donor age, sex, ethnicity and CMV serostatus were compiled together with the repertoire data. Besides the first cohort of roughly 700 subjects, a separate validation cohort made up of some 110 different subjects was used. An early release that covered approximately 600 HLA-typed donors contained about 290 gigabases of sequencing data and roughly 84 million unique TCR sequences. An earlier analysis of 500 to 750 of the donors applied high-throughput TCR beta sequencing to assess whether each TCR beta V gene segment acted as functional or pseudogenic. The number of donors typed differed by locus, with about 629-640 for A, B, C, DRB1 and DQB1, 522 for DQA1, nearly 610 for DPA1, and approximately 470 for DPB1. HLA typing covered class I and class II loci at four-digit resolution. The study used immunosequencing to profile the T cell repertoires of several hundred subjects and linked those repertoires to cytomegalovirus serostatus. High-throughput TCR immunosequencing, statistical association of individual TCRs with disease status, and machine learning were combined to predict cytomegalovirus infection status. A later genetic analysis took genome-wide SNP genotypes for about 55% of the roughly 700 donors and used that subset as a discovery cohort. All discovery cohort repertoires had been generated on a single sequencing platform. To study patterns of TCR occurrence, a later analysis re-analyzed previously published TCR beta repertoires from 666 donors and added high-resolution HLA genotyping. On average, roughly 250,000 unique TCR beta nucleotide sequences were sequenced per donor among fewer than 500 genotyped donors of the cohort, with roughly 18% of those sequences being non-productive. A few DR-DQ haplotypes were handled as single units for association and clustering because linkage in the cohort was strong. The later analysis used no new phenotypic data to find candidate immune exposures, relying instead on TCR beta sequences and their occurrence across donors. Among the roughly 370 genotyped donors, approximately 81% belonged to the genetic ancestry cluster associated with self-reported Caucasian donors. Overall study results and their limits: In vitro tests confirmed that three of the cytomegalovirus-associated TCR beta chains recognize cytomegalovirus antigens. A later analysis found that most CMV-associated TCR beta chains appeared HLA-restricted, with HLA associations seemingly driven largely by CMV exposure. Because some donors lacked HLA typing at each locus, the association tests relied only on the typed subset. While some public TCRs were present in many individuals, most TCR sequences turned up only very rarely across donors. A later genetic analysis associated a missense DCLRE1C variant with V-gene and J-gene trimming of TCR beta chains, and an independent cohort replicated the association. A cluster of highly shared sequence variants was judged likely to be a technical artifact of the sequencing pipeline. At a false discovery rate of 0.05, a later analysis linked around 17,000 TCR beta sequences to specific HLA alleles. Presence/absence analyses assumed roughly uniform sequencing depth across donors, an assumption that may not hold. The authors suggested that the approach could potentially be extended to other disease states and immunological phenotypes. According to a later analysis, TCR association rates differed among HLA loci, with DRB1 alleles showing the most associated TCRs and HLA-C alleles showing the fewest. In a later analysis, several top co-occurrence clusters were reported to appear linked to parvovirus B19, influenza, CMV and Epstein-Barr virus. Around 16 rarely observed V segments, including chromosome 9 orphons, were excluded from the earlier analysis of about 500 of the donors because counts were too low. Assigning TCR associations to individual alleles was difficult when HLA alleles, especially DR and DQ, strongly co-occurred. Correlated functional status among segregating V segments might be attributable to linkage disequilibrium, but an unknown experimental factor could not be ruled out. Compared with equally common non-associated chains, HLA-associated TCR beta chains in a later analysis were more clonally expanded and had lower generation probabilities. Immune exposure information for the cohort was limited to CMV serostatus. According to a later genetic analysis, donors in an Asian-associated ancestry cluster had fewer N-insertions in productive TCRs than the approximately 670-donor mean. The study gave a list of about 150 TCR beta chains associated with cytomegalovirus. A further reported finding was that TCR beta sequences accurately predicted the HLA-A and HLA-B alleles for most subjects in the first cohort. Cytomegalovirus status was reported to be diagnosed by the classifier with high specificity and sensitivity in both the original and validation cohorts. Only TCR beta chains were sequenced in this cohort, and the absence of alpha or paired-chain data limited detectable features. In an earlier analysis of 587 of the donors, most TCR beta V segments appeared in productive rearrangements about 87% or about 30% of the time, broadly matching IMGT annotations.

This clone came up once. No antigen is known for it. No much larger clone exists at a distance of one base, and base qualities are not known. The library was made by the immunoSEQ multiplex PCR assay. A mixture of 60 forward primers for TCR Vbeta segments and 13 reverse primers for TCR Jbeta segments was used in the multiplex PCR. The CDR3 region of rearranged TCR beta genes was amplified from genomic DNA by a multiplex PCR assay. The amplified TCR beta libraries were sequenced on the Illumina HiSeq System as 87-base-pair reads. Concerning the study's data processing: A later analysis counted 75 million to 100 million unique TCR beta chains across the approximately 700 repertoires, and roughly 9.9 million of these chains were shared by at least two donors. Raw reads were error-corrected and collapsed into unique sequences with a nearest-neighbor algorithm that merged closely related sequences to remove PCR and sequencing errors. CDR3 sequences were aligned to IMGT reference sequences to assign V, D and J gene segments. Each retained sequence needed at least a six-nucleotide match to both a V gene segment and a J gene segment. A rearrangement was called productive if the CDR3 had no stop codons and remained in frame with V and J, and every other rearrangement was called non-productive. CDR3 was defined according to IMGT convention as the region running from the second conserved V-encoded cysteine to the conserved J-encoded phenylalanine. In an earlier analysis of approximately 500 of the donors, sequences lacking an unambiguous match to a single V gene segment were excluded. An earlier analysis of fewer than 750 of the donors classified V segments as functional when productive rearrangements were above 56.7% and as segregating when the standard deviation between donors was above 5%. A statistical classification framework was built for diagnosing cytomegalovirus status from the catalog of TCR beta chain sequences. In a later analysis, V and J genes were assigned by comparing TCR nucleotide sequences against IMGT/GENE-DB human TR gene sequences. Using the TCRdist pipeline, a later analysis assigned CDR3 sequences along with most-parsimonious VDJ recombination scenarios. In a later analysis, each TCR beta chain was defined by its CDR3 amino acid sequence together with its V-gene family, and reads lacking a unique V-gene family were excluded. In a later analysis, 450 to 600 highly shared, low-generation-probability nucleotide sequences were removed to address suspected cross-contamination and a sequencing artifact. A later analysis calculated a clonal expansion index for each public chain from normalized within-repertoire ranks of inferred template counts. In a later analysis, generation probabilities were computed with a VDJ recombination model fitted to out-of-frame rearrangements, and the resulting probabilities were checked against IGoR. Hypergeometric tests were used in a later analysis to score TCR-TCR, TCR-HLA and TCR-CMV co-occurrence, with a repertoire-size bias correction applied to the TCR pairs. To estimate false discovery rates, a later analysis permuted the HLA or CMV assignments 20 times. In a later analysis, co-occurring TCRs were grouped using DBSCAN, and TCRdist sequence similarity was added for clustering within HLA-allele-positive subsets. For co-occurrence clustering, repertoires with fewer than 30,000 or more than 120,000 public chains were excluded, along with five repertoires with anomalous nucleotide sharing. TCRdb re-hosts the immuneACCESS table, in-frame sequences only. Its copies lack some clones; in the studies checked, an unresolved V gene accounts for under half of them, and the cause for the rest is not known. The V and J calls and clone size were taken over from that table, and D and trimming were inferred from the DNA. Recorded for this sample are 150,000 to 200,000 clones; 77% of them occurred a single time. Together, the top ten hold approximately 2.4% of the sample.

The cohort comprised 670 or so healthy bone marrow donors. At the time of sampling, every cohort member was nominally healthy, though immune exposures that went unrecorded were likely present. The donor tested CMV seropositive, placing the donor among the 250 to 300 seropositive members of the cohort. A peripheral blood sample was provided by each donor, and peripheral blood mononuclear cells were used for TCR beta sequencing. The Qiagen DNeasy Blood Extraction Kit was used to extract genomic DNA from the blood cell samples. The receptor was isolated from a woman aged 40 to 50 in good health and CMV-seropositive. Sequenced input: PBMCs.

The nucleotides read TGTGCCAGCAGCTTAATTTCGGGAGGGGAGCGCGAGCAGTACTTC. Translated, this is CASSLISGGEREQYF. The chain is made from TRBV7-9 and TRBJ2-5; 8 nucleotides in the junction match TRBD2. The DNA matches TRBJ2-7 better at its end, which makes the J call doubtful. The CDR3 spans 15 residues, from the cysteine through the phenylalanine. Only the CDR3 DNA stays, 45 bases, in frame from base 1. Based on the germline V gene (reference sequence), the CDR1 and CDR2 sequences are SEHNR and FQNEAQ.